The 29 T cell receptor beta chains reported below all come from one sample, sequenced in a study of T cells expressing NK-cell markers. Reprocessing the 5' RACE reads, TCRdb reports a single entry for every CDR3 protein and omits DNA. The table lists 150,000 to 180,000 distinct CDR3 sequences. The sequenced sample was blood T cells: a sorted CD56 or NKG2C T cell subset, CD4+ or CD8+ T cells, or bulk PBMC T cells (not recorded which). Receptors originate from a woman in her forties or fifties in good health.

This chain joins TRBV27 and TRBJ2-2; TCRdb's D call, TRBD2, is unchecked because there is no DNA. This CDR3 comprises 13 residues. Germline V gene lookup returns CDR1 MNHEY and CDR2 SMNVEV (reference sequence). The chain's CDR3 is CATIAANTGELFF.

The rearrangement links TRBV6-5 to TRBJ1-5. Germline V gene sequence: CDR1 MNHEY, CDR2 SVGAGI. The CDR3 runs to 15 residues. Here the CDR3 reads CASATSRFSNQPQHF.

The CDR3 loop is CASGEGTNQPQHF. V and J are TRBV12-5 and TRBJ1-5. CDR1 and CDR2 from the germline V gene are LGHNT and FRNRAP. The CDR3 length is 13 residues.

V usage is TRBV2 and J usage is TRBJ1-2; TCRdb outputs TRBD1, but without DNA this stays unchecked. This CDR3 spans 13 amino acids. CDR1 and CDR2 from the germline V gene are SNHLY and FYNNEI. CDR3 region: CARGATANYGYTF.

This chain links TRBV5-1 with TRBJ2-3. The CDR3 covers 15 residues. In germline, CDR1 is SGHRS, CDR2 YFSETQ. The chain's CDR3 is CASSPDFSSTDTQYF.

This chain connects TRBV5-5 to TRBJ2-5; TCRdb's D gene call, TRBD1, goes unchecked for lack of DNA. Germline V lookup: CDR1 SGHKS, CDR2 YYEKEE (reference sequence). The CDR3 is 17 residues long. This CDR3 reads CASSRNAVDRVGETQYF.

V and J are TRBV4-1 and TRBJ1-6. The CDR3 is 14 amino acids. The germline gives CDR1 MGHRA, CDR2 YSYEKL. The CDR3 here is CASSQDPINSPLHF.

The chain has TRBV3-1 and TRBJ1-1. The CDR3 consists of 15 residues. The germline V gene has CDR1 LGHDT and CDR2 YNNKEL (reference sequence). This chain's CDR3 is CASSQEADGYTEAFF.

The J gene is TRBJ2-2, the V gene TRBV25-1; TCRdb names TRBD1, which stays unverified in the absence of DNA. Germline CDR1 reads MGHDK; CDR2 reads SYGVNS. The CDR3 sequence is 18 residues long. The CDR3 reads CASSEWGTENSDTGELFF.

The rearrangement joins TRBV7-7 to TRBJ2-3; TCRdb's assignment of TRBD2 cannot be checked, as there is no DNA. CDR1 and CDR2 (germline): SSHAT, FNYEAQ (reference sequence). This CDR3 is 13 amino acids long. This CDR3 reads CASSPDYRDTQYF.

The chain links TRBV7-9 to TRBJ1-1. This CDR3 is built from 14 residues. Per the germline V gene, CDR1 is SEHNR and CDR2 is FQNEAQ (reference sequence). CDR3 loop: CASSFGAMNTEAFF.

The chain carries TRBV7-9 and TRBJ1-4; as DNA is missing, the TRBD1 call by TCRdb cannot be tested. This CDR3 is 16 amino acids long. Germline V gives CDR1 SEHNR, CDR2 FQNEAQ (reference sequence). CDR3 residues: CASSRHRGRANEKLFF. Looking up the rest from reference TRBV7-9 and TRBJ1-4 gives the full variable domain: DTGVSQNPRHKITKRGQNVTFRCDPISEHNRLYWYRQTLGQGPEFLTYFQNEAQLEKSRLLSDRFSAERPKGSFSTLEIQRTEQGDSAMYLCASSRHRGRANEKLFFGSGTQLSVL.

This chain links TRBV4-1 with TRBJ2-1; TCRdb proposes TRBD2, but this gene call is untestable without DNA. The CDR3 is 18 amino acids. Germline assignment: CDR1 MGHRA and CDR2 YSYEKL. CDR3 residues: CASSHLGGETSGTGEQFF.

The chain is built from TRBV7-8 and TRBJ2-5; there is no DNA to check the TCRdb D call of TRBD2. Per germline, CDR1 SGHVS and CDR2 FQNEAQ. This CDR3 region has 19 residues. The CDR3 region is CASSHHRTSLVSGQETQYF.

This chain joins TRBV10-3 and TRBJ2-3; the TCRdb call, TRBD2, lacks DNA for checking. Germline-derived CDR1 and CDR2 are ENHRY and SYGVKD. There are 15 residues in the CDR3. The CDR3 protein is CAISDTSGGTDTQYF.

The rearrangement uses TRBV7-9 and TRBJ1-1. The germline CDR1 and CDR2 sequences are SEHNR and FQNEAQ (reference sequence). This CDR3 comprises 15 residues. The CDR3 region is CASSFPIWRQTEAFF. Variable domain in full (rest from reference TRBV7-9 and TRBJ1-1): DTGVSQNPRHKITKRGQNVTFRCDPISEHNRLYWYRQTLGQGPEFLTYFQNEAQLEKSRLLSDRFSAERPKGSFSTLEIQRTEQGDSAMYLCASSFPIWRQTEAFFGQGTRLTVV.

J is TRBJ2-1 and V is TRBV27; checking the TCRdb D call of TRBD2 is not possible without DNA. The CDR3 is 15 residues long. Looked up from germline, CDR1 is MNHEY and CDR2 is SMNVEV (reference sequence). CDR3 sequence: CASTERLALAYEQFF.

The CDR3 region is CASRGSLSYNEQFF. The chain combines TRBV3-1 with TRBJ2-1; TCRdb's D call, TRBD2, is unchecked because there is no DNA. CDR1 is LGHDT and CDR2 is YNNKEL in the germline V gene (reference sequence). The CDR3 has 14 residues.

The chain combines TRBV20-1 with TRBJ2-7; as DNA is missing, the TRBD2 call by TCRdb cannot be tested. The V gene's germline CDR1 is DFQATT and CDR2 SNEGSKA (reference sequence). The CDR3 is 12 amino acids. CDR3: CSVTLPSYEQYF.

The V call is TRBV30, the J call TRBJ2-1. CDR1 GTSNPN and CDR2 SVGIG come from the germline V gene (reference sequence). CDR3 length equals 14 residues. The CDR3: CAWSTGSSYNEQFF.

V and J are TRBV11-2 and TRBJ1-6; TCRdb's D call, TRBD1, is unchecked because there is no DNA. In germline, CDR1 is SGHAT, CDR2 FQNNGV. This CDR3 is built from 15 residues. CDR3 amino acids: CASSLMAGASSPLHF.

V usage is TRBV29-1 and J usage is TRBJ2-1; TCRdb reports TRBD2, a call that lacks DNA to check it against. The CDR3 is 14 amino acids. From germline, CDR1 is SQVTM and CDR2 ANQGSEA. CDR3 sequence reads: CSVEGASEEGEQFF.

This chain connects TRBV12-5 to TRBJ2-2; no DNA is available, so the TRBD1 call from TCRdb remains unchecked. The CDR3 runs 15 residues. Germline loops: CDR1 LGHNT, CDR2 FRNRAP. The CDR3 protein is CASGMTGSNTGELFF. The variable domain in full, with the rest retrieved from reference TRBV12-5 and TRBJ2-2, is DARVTQTPRHKVTEMGQEVTMRCQPILGHNTVFWYRQTMMQGLELLAYFRNRAPLDDSGMPKDRFSAEMPDATLATLKIQPSEPRDSAVYFCASGMTGSNTGELFFGEGSRLTVL.

The chain recombines TRBV6-6 with TRBJ2-1. The CDR3 loop spans 11 amino acids. The germline gives CDR1 MNHNY, CDR2 SVGAGI (reference sequence). The chain's CDR3 is CASSRELKQFF.

CDR3 in amino acids: CASSLAPGGPSYEQYF. V gene TRBV7-9 combines with J gene TRBJ2-7; the TCRdb call, TRBD2, lacks DNA for checking. The CDR3 consists of 16 residues. The germline V gene has CDR1 SEHNR and CDR2 FQNEAQ (reference sequence).

The chain joins TRBV28 to TRBJ2-1; TCRdb indicates TRBD1, and absent DNA this call remains unverified. The germline V gene encodes CDR1 MDHEN and CDR2 SYDVKM. The CDR3 runs 15 residues. The CDR3 loop is CASSLISRTSNEQFF. Full variable domain (missing parts from reference TRBV28 and TRBJ2-1): DVKVTQSSRYLVKRTGEKVFLECVQDMDHENMFWYRQDPGLGLRLIYFSYDVKMKEKGDIPEGYSVSREKKERFSLILESASTNQTSMYLCASSLISRTSNEQFFGPGTRLTVL.

This chain uses TRBV10-2 with TRBJ2-2; TCRdb reports TRBD2, a call that lacks DNA to check it against. This CDR3 has 15 residues. Germline-derived CDR1 and CDR2 are WSHSY and SAAADI. The CDR3: CASRAGGANTGELFF.

The chain employs TRBV6-5 and TRBJ2-1; TCRdb calls TRBD2, which cannot be checked without DNA. The CDR3 has 15 residues. The V gene's germline CDR1 is MNHEY and CDR2 SVGAGI. The CDR3 spells CASTPTSAANNERFF.

The chain joins TRBV5-1 to TRBJ2-1; TCRdb designates TRBD2, a call that cannot be tested without DNA. Per the germline V gene, CDR1 is SGHRS and CDR2 is YFSETQ. The CDR3 is made up of 13 amino acids. CDR3 amino acids: CASSSTPAGHQFF.